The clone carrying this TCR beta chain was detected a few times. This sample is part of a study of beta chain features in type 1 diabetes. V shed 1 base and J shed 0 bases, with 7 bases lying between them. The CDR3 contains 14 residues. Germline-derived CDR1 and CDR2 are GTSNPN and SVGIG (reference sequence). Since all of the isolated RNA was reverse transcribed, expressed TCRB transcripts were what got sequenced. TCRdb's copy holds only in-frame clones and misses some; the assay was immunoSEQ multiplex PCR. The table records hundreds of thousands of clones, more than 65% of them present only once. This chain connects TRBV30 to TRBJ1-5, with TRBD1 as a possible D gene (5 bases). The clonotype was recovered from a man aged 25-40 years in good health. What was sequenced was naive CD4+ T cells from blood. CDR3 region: CAWSGQYSNQPQHF. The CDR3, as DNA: TGTGCCTGGAGTGGACAGTATAGCAATCAGCCCCAGCATTTT.